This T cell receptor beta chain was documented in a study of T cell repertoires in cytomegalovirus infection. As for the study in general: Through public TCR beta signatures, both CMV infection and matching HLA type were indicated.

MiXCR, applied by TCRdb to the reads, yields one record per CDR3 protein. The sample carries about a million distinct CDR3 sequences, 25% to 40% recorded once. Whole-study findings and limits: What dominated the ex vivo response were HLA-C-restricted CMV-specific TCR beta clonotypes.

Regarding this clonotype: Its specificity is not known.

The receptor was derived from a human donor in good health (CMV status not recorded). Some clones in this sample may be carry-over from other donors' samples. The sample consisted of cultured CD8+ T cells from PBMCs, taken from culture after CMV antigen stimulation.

CDR3 amino acids: CSVERRDTYNEQFF. The CDR3 coding sequence is TGCAGCGTTGAGAGGCGGGACACCTACAATGAGCAGTTCTTC. The V and J genes are TRBV29-1 and TRBJ2-1; TRBD1 or TRBD2 may be the D gene (6 bases each). V was shortened by 3 bases and J by 2 bases, with 11 bases between the two germline ends. Germline lookup yields CDR1 SQVTM and CDR2 ANQGSEA. The CDR3 extends over 14 amino acids.